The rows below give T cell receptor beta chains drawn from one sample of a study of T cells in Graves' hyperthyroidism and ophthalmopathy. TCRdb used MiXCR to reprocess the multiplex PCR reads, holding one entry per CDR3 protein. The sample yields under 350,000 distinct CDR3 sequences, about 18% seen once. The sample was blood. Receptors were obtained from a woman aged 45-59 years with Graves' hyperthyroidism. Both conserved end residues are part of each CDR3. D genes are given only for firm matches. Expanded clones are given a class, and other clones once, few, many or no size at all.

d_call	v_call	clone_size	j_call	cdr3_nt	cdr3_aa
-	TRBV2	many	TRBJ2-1	TGTGCCAGCAGTGAAGCGCTGAGTATCCCTTACAATGAGCAGTTCTTC	CASSEALSIPYNEQFF
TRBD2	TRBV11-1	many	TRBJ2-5	TGTGCCAGCAGCCCCACTAGCGGGGGAAGAGAGACCCAGTACTTC	CASSPTSGGRETQYF
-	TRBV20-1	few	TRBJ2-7	TGCAGTGCCGGAGGTAGCGGAGTTTCCTACGAGCAGTACTTC	CSAGGSGVSYEQYF
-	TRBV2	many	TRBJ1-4	TGTGCCAGCGGCGGGACATCTAATGAAAAACTGTTTTTT	CASGGTSNEKLFF
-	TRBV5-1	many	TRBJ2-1	TGCGCCAGCAGCTTGTCTAGCGCTTCCTACAATGAGCAGTTCTTC	CASSLSSASYNEQFF
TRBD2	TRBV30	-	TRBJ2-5	TGTGCCTGTACCGGGACTAGCTACGAGACCCAGTACTTC	CACTGTSYETQYF
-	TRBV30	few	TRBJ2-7	TGTGCCTGGAGTTGGGGAGTCATAAGCTCCTACGAGCAGTACTTC	CAWSWGVISSYEQYF
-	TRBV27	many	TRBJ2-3	TGTGCCAGCAGTTTAATAGGGACGGCGGATAGCGGCCCAATAGATACGCAGTATTTT	CASSLIGTADSGPIDTQYF
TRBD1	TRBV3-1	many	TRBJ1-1	TGTGCCAGCAGCCAAGATACAGGGGGATTCACTGAAGCTTTCTTT	CASSQDTGGFTEAFF
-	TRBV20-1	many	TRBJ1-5	TGCAGTGCTAGTAGTCCAGAGGGCAATCAGCCCCAGCATTTT	CSASSPEGNQPQHF
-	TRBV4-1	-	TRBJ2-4	TGCGCCAGCAGCCAAGATTGGGGGCGCGGGGTAAACATTCAGTACTTC	CASSQDWGRGVNIQYF
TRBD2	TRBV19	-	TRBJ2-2	TGTGCCAGTAGTATTCGCGGGGGAAGGACCGGGGAGCTGTTTTTT	CASSIRGGRTGELFF
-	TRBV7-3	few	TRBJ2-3	TGTGCCGGCAGCGACGAGTTTAGGATTAGCACAGATACGCAGTATTTT	CAGSDEFRISTDTQYF
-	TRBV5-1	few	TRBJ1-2	TGCGCCAGCGACACGGGGAATGGCTACACCTTC	CASDTGNGYTF
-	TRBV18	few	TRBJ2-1	TGTGCCAGCTCACCAGGAGGGCACAATGAGCAGTTCTTC	CASSPGGHNEQFF
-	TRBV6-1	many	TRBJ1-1	TGTGCCAGCAGGACAGAGTCAGGGGATCTATACACTGAAGCTTTCTTT	CASRTESGDLYTEAFF
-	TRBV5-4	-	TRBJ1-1	TGTGCCAGCAGCTTGGGATTGGAGGTGAGCGACACTGAAGCTTTCTTT	CASSLGLEVSDTEAFF
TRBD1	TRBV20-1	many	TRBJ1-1	TGCAGTGCTAGAGATATGCAGGGGGCGGGCACTGAAGCTTTCTTT	CSARDMQGAGTEAFF
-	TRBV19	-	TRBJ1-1	TGTGCCAGTAGTGTTGGACACCTGAACACTGAAGCTTTCTTT	CASSVGHLNTEAFF
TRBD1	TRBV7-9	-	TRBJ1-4	TGTGCCAGCAGCTCCCCCTTTGGACAGGAGGGCGGTAATGAAAAACTGTTTTTT	CASSSPFGQEGGNEKLFF
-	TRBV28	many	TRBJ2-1	TGTGCCAGCAGAGGACCAGGAGTAACCTCCTACAATGAGCAGTTCTTC	CASRGPGVTSYNEQFF
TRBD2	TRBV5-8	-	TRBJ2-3	TGTGCCAGCAGCCGGGGACTAGCGGGGGGAAGCACAGATACGCAGTATTTT	CASSRGLAGGSTDTQYF
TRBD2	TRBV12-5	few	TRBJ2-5	TGTGCTAGTGGTCCCCCTTCCGGACTAGCGGGGGCGGAGACCCAGTACTTC	CASGPPSGLAGAETQYF
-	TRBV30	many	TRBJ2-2	TGTGCCTGGAGTTCGGGCCTCGCGGGGGAGCTGTTTTTT	CAWSSGLAGELFF
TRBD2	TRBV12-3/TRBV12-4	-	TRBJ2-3	TGTGCCAGCGGGGGGGGCACAGATACGCAGTATTTT	CASGGGTDTQYF
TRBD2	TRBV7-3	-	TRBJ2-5	TGTGCCAGCAGCTTAACGCGGGAGGAGACCCAGTACTTC	CASSLTREETQYF
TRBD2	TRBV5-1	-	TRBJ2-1	TGCGCCAGCAGCCCGAGTGCCGGACTAGCGGGGGTGGAAGGGCAGTTCTTC	CASSPSAGLAGVEGQFF
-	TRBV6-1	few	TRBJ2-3	TGTGCCAGCAAAAGTCCGGGTGGCACAGATACGCAGTATTTT	CASKSPGGTDTQYF